A single sample is the source of the 2 T cell receptor beta chains below, sequenced in a study of spatial heterogeneity in lung cancer. TCRdb reanalysed the 5' RACE reads using MiXCR and keeps one entry per CDR3 protein. The top ten hold roughly 17% of the sample, which has about 120,000 distinct CDR3 sequences, 9.5% to 15% seen once. Time point reported: blood at routine non-recurrence follow-up after resection. Extraction of whole RNA from tumor, nontumor lung or frozen PBMC preceded unsorted sequencing. Here the sequenced sample was PBMCs, taken at follow-up. These TCRs come from a male donor with early-stage non-small cell lung cancer.

This clonotype showed up many times. The gene calls are TRBV20-1 and TRBJ1-1, with 10 bases lining up with TRBD1. Germline loops: CDR1 DFQATT, CDR2 SNEGSKA (reference sequence). The CDR3 consists of 14 residues. The J segment lost 4 bases and the V segment lost 3 bases, leaving 5 bases of the junction unmatched. This CDR3 reads CSASLTGGGTEAFF. The CDR3 DNA reads TGCAGTGCTAGCCTGACAGGGGGCGGCACTGAAGCTTTCTTT.

This clonotype has at least ten counts. This chain joins TRBV12-3 or TRBV12-4 and TRBJ1-6; 10 bases are shared with TRBD1. This CDR3 region has 15 residues. J lost 8 bases, V lost 2 bases, and 3 bases had no gene match. CDR3 amino acids: CASSLYGTGDSPLHF. The DNA of the CDR3 is TGTGCCAGCAGTTTATATGGGACAGGGGATTCACCCCTCCACTTT.